This T cell receptor (beta chain) was recovered during a study of T cell responses to AZD1222 COVID-19 vaccine. This clone showed up just a few times. The antigen is undetermined. Study results and caveats: With two AZD1222 doses given, Spike-specific TCR breadth and depth both rose. Only a handful of AZD1222 recipients, roughly six in all, had baseline seropositivity. It should be noted that donors were predominantly white British and more often female, and clonal diversity was possibly underestimated.

Trimming removed 2 bases at V and 5 bases at J, with 10 bases between. The CDR3 spans 15 residues. CDR1 is MDHEN and CDR2 is SYDVKM in the germline V gene. Generated by immunoSEQ multiplex PCR, the TCRdb table keeps only in-frame clones and is missing some. The sample shows under 300,000 clones, just over 90% of them seen only once. The gene calls are TRBV28 and TRBJ1-6; the D is unclear. Sequenced material: peripheral blood, taken on day 0 of AZD1222 vaccination. The sequence was obtained from an adult in good health. The CDR3 coding sequence is TGTGCCAGCAGTTTACCCAGTTCCCATAATTCACCCCTCCACTTT. Amino acid sequence: CASSLPSSHNSPLHF.